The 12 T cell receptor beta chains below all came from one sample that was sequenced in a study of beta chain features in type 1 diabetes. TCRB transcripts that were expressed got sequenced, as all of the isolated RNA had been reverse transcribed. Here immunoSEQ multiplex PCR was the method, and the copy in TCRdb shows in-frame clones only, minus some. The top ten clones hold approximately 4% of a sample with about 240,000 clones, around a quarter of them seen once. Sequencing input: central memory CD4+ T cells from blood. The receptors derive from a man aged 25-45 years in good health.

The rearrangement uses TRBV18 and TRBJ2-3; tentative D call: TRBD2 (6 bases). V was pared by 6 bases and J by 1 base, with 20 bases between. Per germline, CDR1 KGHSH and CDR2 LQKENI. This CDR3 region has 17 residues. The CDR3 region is CASSPIVGGVGTDTQYF. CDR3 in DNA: TGTGCCAGCTCCCCAATCGTTGGAGGGGTGGGCACAGATACGCAGTATTTT.

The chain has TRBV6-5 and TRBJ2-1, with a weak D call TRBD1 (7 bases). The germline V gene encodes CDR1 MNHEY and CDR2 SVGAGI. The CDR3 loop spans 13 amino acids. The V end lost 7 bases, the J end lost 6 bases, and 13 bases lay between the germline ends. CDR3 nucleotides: TGTGCCAGCAAGGAGGGGGCCGGCAATGAGCAGTTCTTC. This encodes CASKEGAGNEQFF.

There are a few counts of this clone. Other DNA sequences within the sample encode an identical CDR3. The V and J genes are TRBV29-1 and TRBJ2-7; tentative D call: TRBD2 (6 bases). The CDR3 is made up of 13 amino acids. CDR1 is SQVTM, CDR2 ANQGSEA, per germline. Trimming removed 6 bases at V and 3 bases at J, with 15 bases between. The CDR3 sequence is CSVESGRGYEQYF. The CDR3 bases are TGCAGCGTGGAATCCGGGAGAGGCTACGAGCAGTACTTC.

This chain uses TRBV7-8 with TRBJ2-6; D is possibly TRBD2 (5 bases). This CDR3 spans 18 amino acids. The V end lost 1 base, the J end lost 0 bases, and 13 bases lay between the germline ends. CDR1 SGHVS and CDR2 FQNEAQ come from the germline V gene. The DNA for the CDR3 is TGTGCCAGCAGCTTAGTGGGCGGGCGGTCCTCTGGGGCCAACGTCCTGACTTTC. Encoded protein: CASSLVGGRSSGANVLTF. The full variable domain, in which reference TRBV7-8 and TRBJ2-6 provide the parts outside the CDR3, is GAGVSQSPRYKVAKRGQDVALRCDPISGHVSLFWYQQALGQGPEFLTYFQNEAQLDKSGLPSDRFFAERPEGSVSTLKIQRTQQEDSAVYLCASSLVGGRSSGANVLTFGAGSRLTVL.

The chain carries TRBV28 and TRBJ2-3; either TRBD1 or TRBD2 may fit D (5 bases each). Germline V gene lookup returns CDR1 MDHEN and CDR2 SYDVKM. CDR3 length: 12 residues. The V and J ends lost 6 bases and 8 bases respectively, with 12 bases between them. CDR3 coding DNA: TGTGCCAGCAGATTCCCAGGGAGTACGCAGTATTTT. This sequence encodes CASRFPGSTQYF. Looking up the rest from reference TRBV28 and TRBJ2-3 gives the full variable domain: DVKVTQSSRYLVKRTGEKVFLECVQDMDHENMFWYRQDPGLGLRLIYFSYDVKMKEKGDIPEGYSVSREKKERFSLILESASTNQTSMYLCASRFPGSTQYFGPGTRLTVL.

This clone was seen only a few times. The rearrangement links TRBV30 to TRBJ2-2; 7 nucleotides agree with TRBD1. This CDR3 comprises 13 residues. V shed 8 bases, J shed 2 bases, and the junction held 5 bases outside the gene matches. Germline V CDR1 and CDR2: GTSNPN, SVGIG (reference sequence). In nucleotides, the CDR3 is TGTGCCACGGGACAGCCAAACACCGGGGAGCTGTTTTTT. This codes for CATGQPNTGELFF.

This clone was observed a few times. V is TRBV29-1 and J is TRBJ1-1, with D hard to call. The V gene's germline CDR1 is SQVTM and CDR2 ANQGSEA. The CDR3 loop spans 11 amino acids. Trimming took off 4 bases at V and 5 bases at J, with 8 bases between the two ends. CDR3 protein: CSVGQLTEAFF. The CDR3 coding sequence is TGCAGCGTTGGCCAGCTAACTGAAGCTTTCTTT.

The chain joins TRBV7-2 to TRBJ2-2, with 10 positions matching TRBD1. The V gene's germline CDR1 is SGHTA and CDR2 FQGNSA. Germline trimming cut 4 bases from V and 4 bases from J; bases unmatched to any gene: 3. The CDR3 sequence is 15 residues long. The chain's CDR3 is CASSSDRGRTGELFF. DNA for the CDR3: TGTGCCAGCAGCTCCGACAGGGGGCGCACCGGGGAGCTGTTTTTT.

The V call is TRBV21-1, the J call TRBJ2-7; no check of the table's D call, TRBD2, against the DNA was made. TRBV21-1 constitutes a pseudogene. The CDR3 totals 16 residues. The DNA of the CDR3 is TGTGCCAGCAGCAAATTGTCCCAGCGGGAGACCTACGAGCAGTACTTC. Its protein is CASSKLSQRETYEQYF.

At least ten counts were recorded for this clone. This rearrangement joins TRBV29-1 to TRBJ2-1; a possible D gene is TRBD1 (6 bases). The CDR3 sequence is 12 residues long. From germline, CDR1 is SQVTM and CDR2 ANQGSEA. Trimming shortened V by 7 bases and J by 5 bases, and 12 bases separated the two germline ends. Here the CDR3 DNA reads TGCAGCGGAGGGGGAGCGGACAATGAGCAGTTCTTC. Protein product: CSGGGADNEQFF.

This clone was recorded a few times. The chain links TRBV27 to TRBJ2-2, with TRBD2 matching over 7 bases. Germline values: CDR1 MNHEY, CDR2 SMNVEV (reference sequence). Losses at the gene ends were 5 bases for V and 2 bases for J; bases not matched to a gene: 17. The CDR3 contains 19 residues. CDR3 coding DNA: TGTGCCAGCAGTCCGAGGCCCCCGTGGGGCGGGGGAAACACCGGGGAGCTGTTTTTT. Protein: CASSPRPPWGGGNTGELFF.

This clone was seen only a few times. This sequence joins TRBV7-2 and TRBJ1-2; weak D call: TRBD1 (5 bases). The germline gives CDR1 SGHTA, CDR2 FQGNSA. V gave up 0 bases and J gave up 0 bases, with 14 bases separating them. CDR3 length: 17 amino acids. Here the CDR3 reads CASSLAYPGRSNYGYTF. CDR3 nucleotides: TGTGCCAGCAGCTTAGCGTATCCGGGACGATCTAACTATGGCTACACCTTC.